This T cell receptor beta chain came from a study of STAT3 mutations in large granular lymphocyte leukemia. The germline V gene has CDR1 SNHLY and CDR2 FYNNEI. V dropped 2 bases and J dropped 6 bases, with 9 bases sitting between them. The CDR3 spans 13 residues. Study-wide points: TCR clonotype switching after therapy occurred in about 30% of the 18 patients. Variable sampling intervals and differing treatment regimens complicated linking therapy response to TCR clonal burden changes. Every T-LGLL patient had at least one immunodominant TCRbeta clonotype.

Notes on this clone: The antigen remains unidentified.

Sequencing used immunoSEQ multiplex PCR; TCRdb keeps in-frame clones, though not all of them. In the table there are roughly 40,000 clones, approximately 90% of which are singletons. The sample comprised PBMCs. This receptor was taken from a human donor with T large granular lymphocyte leukemia. Some clones in this sample may be carry-over from other donors' samples. The V call is TRBV2, the J call TRBJ2-3; D is uncertain. The CDR3 DNA is TGTGCCAGCAGTGAACCCTTCTCTGATACGCAGTATTTT. It codes for CASSEPFSDTQYF.